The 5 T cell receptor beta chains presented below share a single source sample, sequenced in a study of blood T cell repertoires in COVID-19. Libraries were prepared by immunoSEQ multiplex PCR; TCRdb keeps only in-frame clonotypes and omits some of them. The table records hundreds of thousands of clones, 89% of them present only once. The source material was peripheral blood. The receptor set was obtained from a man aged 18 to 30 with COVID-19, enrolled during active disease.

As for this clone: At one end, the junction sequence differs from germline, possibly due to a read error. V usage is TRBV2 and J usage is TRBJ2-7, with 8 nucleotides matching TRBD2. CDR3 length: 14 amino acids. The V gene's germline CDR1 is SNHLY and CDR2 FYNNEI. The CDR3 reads CASSGNPTPGRGIF. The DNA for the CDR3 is TGTGCCAGCAGTGGTAATCCAACTCCCGGGAGGGGGATCTTC.

CDR3 bases: TGTGCCAGCAGCTTGGCTATACTAGCGGGGGGGCCCACAGATACGCAGTATTTT. Translated: CASSLAILAGGPTDTQYF. The V call is TRBV5-8, the J call TRBJ2-3; 13 positions match TRBD2. Germline-derived CDR1 and CDR2 are SGHTS and YDEGEE. J gave up 2 bases and V 0 bases, and 6 bases lay outside the gene matches. The CDR3 has 18 residues.

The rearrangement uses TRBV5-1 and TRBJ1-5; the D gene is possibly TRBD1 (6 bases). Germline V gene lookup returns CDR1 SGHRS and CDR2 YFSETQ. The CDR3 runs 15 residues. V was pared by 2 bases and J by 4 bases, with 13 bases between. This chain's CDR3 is CASSFRSRGNQPQHF. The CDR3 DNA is TGCGCCAGCAGCTTTCGAAGCAGGGGTAATCAGCCCCAGCATTTT. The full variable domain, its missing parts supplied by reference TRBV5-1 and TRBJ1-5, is KAGVTQTPRYLIKTRGQQVTLSCSPISGHRSVSWYQQTPGQGLQFLFEYFSETQRNKGNFPGRFSGRQFSNSRSEMNVSTLELGDSALYLCASSFRSRGNQPQHFGDGTRLSIL.

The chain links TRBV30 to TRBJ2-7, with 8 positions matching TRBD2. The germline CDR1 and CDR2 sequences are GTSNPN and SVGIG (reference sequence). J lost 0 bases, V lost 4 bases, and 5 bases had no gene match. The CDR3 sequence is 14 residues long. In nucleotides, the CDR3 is TGTGCCTGGAATACCGGGACTAGCTCCTACGAGCAGTACTTC. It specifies CAWNTGTSSYEQYF. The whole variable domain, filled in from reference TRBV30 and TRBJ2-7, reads SQTIHQWPATLVQPVGSPLSLECTVEGTSNPNLYWYRQAAGRGLQLLFYSVGIGQISSEVPQNLSASRPQDRQFILSSKKLLLSDSGFYLCAWNTGTSSYEQYFGPGTRLTVT.

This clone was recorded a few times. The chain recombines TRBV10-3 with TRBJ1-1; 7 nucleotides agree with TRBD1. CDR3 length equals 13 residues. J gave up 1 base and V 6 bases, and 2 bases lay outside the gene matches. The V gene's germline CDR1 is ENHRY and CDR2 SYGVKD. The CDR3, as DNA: TGTGCCATCAGGGACAGGCAGAACACTGAAGCTTTCTTT. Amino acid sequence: CAIRDRQNTEAFF.